This TCR beta chain was sequenced for a study of blood T cell repertoires in COVID-19 (dated by TCRdb to the early 2020s). Regarding the research as a whole: Collaborator samples came from the United States, Italy and Spain and covered acute and convalescent phases of COVID-19. The material from the prospective study consisted of cDNA or gDNA derived from T cells, B-cell-depleted T cells, or PBMCs. Deeply sampled blood TCRbeta repertoires from subjects exposed to, actively infected with, or recovered from COVID-19 were included in the dataset. The repertoires were released in a freely available public database intended as a resource for research on the immune response to SARS-CoV-2. Samples were obtained from the ongoing ImmuneRACE study (first 160 participants) and from 950 to 1,500 subjects provided by 6 global collaborators. Sample metadata almost always included a de-identified subject ID, COVID-19 status, age in years and sex. HLA class I and class II types, where available, came from metadata supplied by the sample provider rather than from assay-based typing.

TCRbeta CDR3 regions were amplified from genomic DNA by means of the immunoSEQ Assay, a bias-controlled multiplex PCR. As for how the authors treated the data: The number of nucleated cells in each sample was estimated from the amplification of reference gene primers within the assay. Sequence reads were collapsed and filtered to measure the absolute abundance of every unique TCRbeta CDR3 rearrangement. For each sample, productive Simpson clonality was calculated as the square root of Simpson's diversity index across productive rearrangements. TCRdb retrieved this table from immuneACCESS and kept in-frame rearrangements only. Not all clones are present; in checked studies, unresolved V genes account for under half, and no reason is known for the remainder. The D gene and trimming were derived from the DNA, and the V and J assignments and clone size from that table. Across this sample there are more than 95,000 clones, with around four fifths seen only once. The ten top clones hold around 5.5% of the sample.

The germline V gene supplies CDR1 SGHTA and CDR2 FQGNSA. The CDR3 covers 15 residues, taking in both the cysteine and the phenylalanine. Of all the DNA, just the CDR3 is kept, 45 bases in frame from base 1. The trim is 5 bases for V and 4 bases for J, with a gap of 17 bases between the germline ends. Study-wide findings and limitations: Clinical and demographic metadata were provided uncurated, with the amount varying by source and participant.

Each collaborating institution followed its own protocols to collect whole blood in K2EDTA tubes. For TCRbeta analysis, collaborators shipped samples as frozen whole blood, isolated PBMCs, or DNA extracted from either of those sample types. A word on this clone: No antigen is known for it. Base-call qualities are not available, and no considerably larger clone is one nucleotide away.

This sequence was found in a man aged 55 to 70 with acute or convalescent COVID-19. The material sequenced was peripheral blood. This chain is built from TRBV7-2 and TRBJ1-1, with TRBD1 tentatively as D gene (5 bases match). The DNA sequence is as follows: TGTGCCAGCAGCCCTGCCGCGGGGGGTAGCACTGAAGCTTTCTTT. This yields the protein CASSPAAGGSTEAFF.